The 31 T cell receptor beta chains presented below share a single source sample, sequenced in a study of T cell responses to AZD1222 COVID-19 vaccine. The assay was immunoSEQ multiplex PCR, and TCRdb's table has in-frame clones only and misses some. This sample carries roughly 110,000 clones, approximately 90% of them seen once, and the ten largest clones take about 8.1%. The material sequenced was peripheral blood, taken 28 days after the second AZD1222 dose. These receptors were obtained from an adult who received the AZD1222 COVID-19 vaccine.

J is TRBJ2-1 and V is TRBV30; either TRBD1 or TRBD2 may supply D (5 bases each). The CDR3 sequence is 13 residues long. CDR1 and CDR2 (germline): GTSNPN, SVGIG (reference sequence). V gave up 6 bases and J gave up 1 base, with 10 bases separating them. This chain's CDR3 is CACLEGSYNEQFF. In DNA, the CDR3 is TGTGCCTGCCTTGAGGGGTCCTACAATGAGCAGTTCTTC.

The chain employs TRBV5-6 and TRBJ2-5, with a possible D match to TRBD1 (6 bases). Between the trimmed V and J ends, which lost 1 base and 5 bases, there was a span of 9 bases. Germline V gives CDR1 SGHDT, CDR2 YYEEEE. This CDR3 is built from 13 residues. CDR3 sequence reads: CASSLQGPETQYF. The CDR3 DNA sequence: TGTGCCAGCAGCTTGCAGGGGCCGGAGACCCAGTACTTC.

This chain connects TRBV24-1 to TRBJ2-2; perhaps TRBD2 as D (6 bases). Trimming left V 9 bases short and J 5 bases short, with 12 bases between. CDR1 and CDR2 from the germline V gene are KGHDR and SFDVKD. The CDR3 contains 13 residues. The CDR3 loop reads CATGLGGTGELFF. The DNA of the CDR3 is TGTGCCACCGGACTTGGAGGGACCGGGGAGCTGTTTTTT.

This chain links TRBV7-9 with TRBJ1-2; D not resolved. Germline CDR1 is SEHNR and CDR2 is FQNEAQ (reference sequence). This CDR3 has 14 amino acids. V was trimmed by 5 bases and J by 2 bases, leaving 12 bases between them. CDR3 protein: CASSVRTVNYGYTF. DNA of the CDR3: TGTGCCAGCAGCGTCCGGACGGTAAACTATGGCTACACCTTC. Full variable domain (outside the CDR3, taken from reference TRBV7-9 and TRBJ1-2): DTGVSQNPRHKITKRGQNVTFRCDPISEHNRLYWYRQTLGQGPEFLTYFQNEAQLEKSRLLSDRFSAERPKGSFSTLEIQRTEQGDSAMYLCASSVRTVNYGYTFGSGTRLTVV.

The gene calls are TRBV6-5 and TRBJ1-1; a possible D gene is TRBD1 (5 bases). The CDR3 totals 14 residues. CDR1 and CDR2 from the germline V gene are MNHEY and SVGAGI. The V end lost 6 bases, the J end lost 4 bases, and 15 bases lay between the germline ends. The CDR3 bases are TGTGCCAGCAGGGCGGACCCCGGGGCCACTGAAGCTTTCTTT. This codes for CASRADPGATEAFF.

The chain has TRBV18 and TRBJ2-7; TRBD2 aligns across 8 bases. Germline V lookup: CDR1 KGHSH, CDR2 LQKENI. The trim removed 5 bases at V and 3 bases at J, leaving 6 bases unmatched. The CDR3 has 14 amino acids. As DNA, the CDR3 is TGTGCCAGCTCAACCGGGACTAGAGTCTACGAGCAGTACTTC. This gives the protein CASSTGTRVYEQYF.

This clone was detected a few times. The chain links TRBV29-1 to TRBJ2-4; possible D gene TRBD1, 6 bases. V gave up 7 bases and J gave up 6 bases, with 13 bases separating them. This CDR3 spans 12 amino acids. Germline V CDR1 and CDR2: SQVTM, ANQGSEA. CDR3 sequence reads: CSAKGRGNIQYF. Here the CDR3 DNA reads TGCAGCGCCAAAGGCAGGGGAAACATTCAGTACTTC.

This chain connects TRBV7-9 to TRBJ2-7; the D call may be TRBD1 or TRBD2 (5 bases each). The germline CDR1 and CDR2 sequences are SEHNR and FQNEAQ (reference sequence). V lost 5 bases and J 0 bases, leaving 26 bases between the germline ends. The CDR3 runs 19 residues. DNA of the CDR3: TGTGCCAGCAGCCCGGGACGCCAAGCAGGTCGCGTACGCTCCTACGAGCAGTACTTC. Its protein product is CASSPGRQAGRVRSYEQYF.

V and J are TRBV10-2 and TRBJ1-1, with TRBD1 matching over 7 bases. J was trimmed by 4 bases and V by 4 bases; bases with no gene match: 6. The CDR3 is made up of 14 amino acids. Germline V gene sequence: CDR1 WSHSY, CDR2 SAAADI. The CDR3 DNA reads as TGCGCCAGCAGTGGCCTGGGACAGATCACTGAAGCTTTCTTT. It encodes CASSGLGQITEAFF.

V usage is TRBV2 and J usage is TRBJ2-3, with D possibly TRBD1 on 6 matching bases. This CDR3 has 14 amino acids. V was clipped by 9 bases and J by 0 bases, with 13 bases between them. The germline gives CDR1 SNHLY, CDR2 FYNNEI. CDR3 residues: CASTRTASTDTQYF. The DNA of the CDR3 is TGTGCCAGTACCCGGACAGCTAGCACAGATACGCAGTATTTT.

The CDR3 region is CASSLETSGANVLTF. The DNA for the CDR3 is TGTGCCAGCAGCTTAGAGACGTCTGGGGCCAACGTCCTGACTTTC. V usage is TRBV7-6 and J usage is TRBJ2-6; D is undetermined. The CDR3 has 15 amino acids. Trimming shortened V by 1 base and J by 1 base, and 5 bases separated the two germline ends. CDR1 and CDR2 (germline): SGHVS, FNYEAQ.

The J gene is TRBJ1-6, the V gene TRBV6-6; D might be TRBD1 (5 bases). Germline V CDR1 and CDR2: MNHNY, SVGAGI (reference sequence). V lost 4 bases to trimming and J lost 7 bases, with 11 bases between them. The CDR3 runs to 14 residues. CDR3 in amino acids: CASSFQGRNSPLHF. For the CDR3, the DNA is TGTGCCAGCAGTTTTCAGGGAAGGAATTCACCCCTCCACTTT.

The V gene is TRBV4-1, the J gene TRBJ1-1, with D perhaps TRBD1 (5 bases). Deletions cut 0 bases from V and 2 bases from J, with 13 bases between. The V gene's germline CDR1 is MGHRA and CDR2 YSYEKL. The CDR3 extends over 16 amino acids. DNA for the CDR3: TGCGCCAGCAGCCAAGACCCGCAGGGAGCCAACACTGAAGCTTTCTTT. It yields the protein CASSQDPQGANTEAFF.

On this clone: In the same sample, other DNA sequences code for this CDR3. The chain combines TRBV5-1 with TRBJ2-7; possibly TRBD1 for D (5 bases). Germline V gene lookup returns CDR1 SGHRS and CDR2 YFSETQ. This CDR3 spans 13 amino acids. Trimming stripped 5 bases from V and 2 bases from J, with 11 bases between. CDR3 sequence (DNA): TGCGCCAGCAGTTCAGGGTTGACCTACGAGCAGTACTTC. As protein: CASSSGLTYEQYF.

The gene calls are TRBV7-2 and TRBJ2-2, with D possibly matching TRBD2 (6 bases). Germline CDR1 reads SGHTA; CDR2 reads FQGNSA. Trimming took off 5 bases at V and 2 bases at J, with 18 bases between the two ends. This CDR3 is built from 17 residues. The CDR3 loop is CASSAGRRYSNTGELFF. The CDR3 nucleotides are TGTGCCAGCAGCGCAGGGAGGCGATACAGCAACACCGGGGAGCTGTTTTTT.

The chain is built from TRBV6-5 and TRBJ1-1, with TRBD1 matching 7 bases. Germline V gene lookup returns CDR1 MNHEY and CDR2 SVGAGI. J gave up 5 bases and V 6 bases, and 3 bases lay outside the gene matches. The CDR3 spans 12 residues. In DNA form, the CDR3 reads TGTGCCAGCAGGACAGGGAGGACTGAAGCTTTCTTT. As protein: CASRTGRTEAFF.

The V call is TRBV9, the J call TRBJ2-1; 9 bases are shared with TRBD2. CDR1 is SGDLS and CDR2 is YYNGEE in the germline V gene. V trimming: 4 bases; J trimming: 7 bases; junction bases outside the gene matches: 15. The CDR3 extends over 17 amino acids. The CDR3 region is CASSPTTLAGGANEQFF. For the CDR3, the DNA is TGTGCCAGCAGCCCAACTACCCTTGCGGGGGGGGCGAATGAGCAGTTCTTC.

The CDR3 region has the DNA TGTGCCAGCGTTGCGGCCGGCTCTGGAAACACCATATATTTT. Its protein is CASVAAGSGNTIYF. V gene TRBV6-5 combines with J gene TRBJ1-3; no firm D call. Trimming left V 8 bases short and J 0 bases short, with 11 bases between. CDR3 length: 14 residues. Per the germline V gene, CDR1 is MNHEY and CDR2 is SVGAGI.

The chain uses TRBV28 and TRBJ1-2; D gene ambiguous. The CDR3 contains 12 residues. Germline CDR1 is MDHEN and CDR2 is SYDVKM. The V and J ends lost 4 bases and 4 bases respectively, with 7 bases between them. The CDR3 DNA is TGTGCCAGCAGTTCCCTTGTCTATGGCTACACCTTC. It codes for CASSSLVYGYTF.

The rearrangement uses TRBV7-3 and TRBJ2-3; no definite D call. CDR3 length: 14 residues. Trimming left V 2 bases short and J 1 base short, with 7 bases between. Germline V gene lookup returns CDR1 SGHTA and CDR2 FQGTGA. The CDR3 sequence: CASSLSRGTDTQYF. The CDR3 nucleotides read TGTGCCAGCAGCTTATCGAGAGGCACAGATACGCAGTATTTT.

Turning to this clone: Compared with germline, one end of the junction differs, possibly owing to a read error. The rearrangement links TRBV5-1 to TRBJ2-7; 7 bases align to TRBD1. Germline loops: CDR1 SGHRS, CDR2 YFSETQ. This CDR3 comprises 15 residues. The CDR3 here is CTSSLERQGLHEQYF. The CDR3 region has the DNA TGCACCAGCAGCTTGGAAAGACAGGGCCTCCACGAGCAGTACTTC.

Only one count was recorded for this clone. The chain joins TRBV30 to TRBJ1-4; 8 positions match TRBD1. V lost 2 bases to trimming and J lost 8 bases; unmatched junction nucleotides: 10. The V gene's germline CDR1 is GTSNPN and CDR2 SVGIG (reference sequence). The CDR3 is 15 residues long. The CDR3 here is CAWSPPGTGHEKLFF. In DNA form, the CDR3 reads TGTGCCTGGAGTCCCCCCGGGACAGGTCACGAAAAACTGTTTTTT.

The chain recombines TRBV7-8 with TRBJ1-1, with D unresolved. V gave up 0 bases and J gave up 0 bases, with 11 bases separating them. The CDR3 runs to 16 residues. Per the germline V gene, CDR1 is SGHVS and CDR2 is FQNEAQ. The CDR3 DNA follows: TGTGCCAGCAGCTTAGCCCCGCTAGGGTTGAACACTGAAGCTTTCTTT. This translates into CASSLAPLGLNTEAFF. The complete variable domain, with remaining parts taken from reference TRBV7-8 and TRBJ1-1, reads GAGVSQSPRYKVAKRGQDVALRCDPISGHVSLFWYQQALGQGPEFLTYFQNEAQLDKSGLPSDRFFAERPEGSVSTLKIQRTQQEDSAVYLCASSLAPLGLNTEAFFGQGTRLTVV.

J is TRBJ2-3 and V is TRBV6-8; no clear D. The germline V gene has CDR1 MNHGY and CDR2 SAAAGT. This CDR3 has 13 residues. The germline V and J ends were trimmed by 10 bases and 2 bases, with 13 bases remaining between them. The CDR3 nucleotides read TGTGCCACCGCCGGATTTCACACAGATACGCAGTATTTT. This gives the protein CATAGFHTDTQYF.

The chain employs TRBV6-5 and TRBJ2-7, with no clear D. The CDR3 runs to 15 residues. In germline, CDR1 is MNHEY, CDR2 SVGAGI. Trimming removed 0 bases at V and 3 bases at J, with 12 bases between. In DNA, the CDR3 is TGTGCCAGCAGTTACTCTTTTCGGGTACTCTACGAGCAGTACTTC. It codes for CASSYSFRVLYEQYF.

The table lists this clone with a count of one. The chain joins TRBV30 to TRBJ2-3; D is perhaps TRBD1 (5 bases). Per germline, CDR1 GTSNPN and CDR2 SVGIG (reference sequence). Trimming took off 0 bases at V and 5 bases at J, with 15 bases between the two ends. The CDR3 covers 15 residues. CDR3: CAWSVRVGVVDTQYF. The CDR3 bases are TGTGCCTGGAGTGTACGAGTAGGGGTGGTAGATACGCAGTATTTT.

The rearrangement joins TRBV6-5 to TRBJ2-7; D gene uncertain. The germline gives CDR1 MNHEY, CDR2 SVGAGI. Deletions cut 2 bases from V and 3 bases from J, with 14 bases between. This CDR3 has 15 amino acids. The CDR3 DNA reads TGTGCCAGCAGTTACGGTTTAACCAGAGACTACGAGCAGTACTTC. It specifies CASSYGLTRDYEQYF.

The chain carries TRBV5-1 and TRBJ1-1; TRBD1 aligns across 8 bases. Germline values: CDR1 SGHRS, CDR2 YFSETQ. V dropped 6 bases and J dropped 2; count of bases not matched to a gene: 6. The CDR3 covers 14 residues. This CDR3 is CASNLGQGNTEAFF. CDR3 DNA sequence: TGCGCCAGCAACCTCGGACAGGGTAACACTGAAGCTTTCTTT.

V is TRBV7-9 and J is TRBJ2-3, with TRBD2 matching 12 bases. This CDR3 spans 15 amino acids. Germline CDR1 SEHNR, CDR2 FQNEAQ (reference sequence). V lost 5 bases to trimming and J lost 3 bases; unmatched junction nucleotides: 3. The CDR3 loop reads CASSRLAGVTDTQYF. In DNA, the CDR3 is TGTGCCAGCAGCCGACTAGCGGGAGTGACAGATACGCAGTATTTT.

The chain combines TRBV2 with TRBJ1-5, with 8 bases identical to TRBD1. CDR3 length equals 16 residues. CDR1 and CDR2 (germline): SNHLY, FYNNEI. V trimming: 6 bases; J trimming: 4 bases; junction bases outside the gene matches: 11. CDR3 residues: CASSATKQGGNQPQHF. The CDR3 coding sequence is TGTGCCAGCAGCGCTACTAAACAGGGGGGGAATCAGCCCCAGCATTTT.

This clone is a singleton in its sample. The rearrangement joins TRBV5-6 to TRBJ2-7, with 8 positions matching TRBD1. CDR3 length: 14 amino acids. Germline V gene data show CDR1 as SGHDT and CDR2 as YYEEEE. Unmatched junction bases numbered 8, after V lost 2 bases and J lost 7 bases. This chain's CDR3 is CASSLFQGAREQYF. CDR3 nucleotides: TGTGCCAGCAGCTTATTTCAGGGGGCGCGAGAGCAGTACTTC. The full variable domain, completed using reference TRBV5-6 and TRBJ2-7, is DAGVTQSPTHLIKTRGQQVTLRCSPKSGHDTVSWYQQALGQGPQFIFQYYEEEERQRGNFPDRFSGHQFPNYSSELNVNALLLGDSALYLCASSLFQGAREQYFGPGTRLTVT.